The 21 T cell receptor beta chains in this list originate from one sample, sequenced in a study of T cell repertoires in cytomegalovirus infection. These receptors' antigens are unknown. TCRdb passed the reads through MiXCR, listing each CDR3 protein once. The profile shows approximately 76,000 distinct CDR3 sequences, about 24% of them singletons. The sample here was CD8+ T cells from cultured PBMCs, taken from culture after CMV antigen stimulation. The receptor source for this set is a human donor in good health (CMV status not recorded). Some clones in this sample may be carry-over from other donors' samples.

In its sample, this clonotype was seen a few times. The V call is TRBV7-6, the J call TRBJ2-7; 8 bases fit TRBD1. Trimming at V came to 3 bases and at J to 5 bases, leaving 6 bases not matched to a gene. Germline assignment: CDR1 SGHVS and CDR2 FNYEAQ. The CDR3 has 14 residues. CDR3 residues: CASSLEDRVHEQYF. In DNA, the CDR3 is TGTGCCAGCAGCTTGGAGGACAGGGTCCACGAGCAGTACTTC.

This chain connects TRBV27 to TRBJ2-3; D is uncertain. The germline V gene has CDR1 MNHEY and CDR2 SMNVEV (reference sequence). Trimming cost V 2 bases and J 1 base, with 13 bases left between them. This CDR3 has 16 amino acids. In DNA form, the CDR3 reads TGTGCCAGCAGTTTAAAGCTGGAGTGGGGCACAGATACGCAGTATTTT. Translating gives CASSLKLEWGTDTQYF.

The chain has TRBV6-1 and TRBJ1-5, with D possibly matching TRBD1 (6 bases). Germline V gene lookup returns CDR1 MNHNS and CDR2 SASEGT. Trimming took off 3 bases at V and 1 base at J, with 13 bases between the two ends. CDR3 size: 16 residues. CDR3 in DNA: TGTGCCAGCAGTGAGGCAGGGGAGTGGAGCAATCAGCCCCAGCATTTT. Protein sequence: CASSEAGEWSNQPQHF.

This clonotype showed up just a few times. This chain links TRBV7-9 with TRBJ2-7; D call uncertain. The V gene's germline CDR1 is SEHNR and CDR2 FQNEAQ (reference sequence). Trimming took off 0 bases at V and 3 bases at J, with 12 bases between the two ends. The CDR3 contains 15 residues. The CDR3 nucleotides are TGTGCCAGCAGCTTAGCGCAAGGTACTTACTACGAGCAGTACTTC. This gives the protein CASSLAQGTYYEQYF. The entire variable domain, with the rest obtained from reference TRBV7-9 and TRBJ2-7, is as follows: DTGVSQNPRHKITKRGQNVTFRCDPISEHNRLYWYRQTLGQGPEFLTYFQNEAQLEKSRLLSDRFSAERPKGSFSTLEIQRTEQGDSAMYLCASSLAQGTYYEQYFGPGTRLTVT.

The chain uses TRBV5-1 and TRBJ1-6; D gene uncertain. There are 19 residues in the CDR3. Trimming left V 1 base short and J 0 bases short, with 17 bases between. The germline V gene encodes CDR1 SGHRS and CDR2 YFSETQ. The CDR3 nucleotides read TGCGCCAGCAGCTTGCTTTACGGACCGACGAGCTCCTATAATTCACCCCTCCACTTT. This codes for CASSLLYGPTSSYNSPLHF.

This chain links TRBV6-1 with TRBJ1-1; D is unclear. This CDR3 has 11 residues. CDR1 is MNHNS and CDR2 is SASEGT in the germline V gene. Trimming took off 3 bases at V and 6 bases at J, with 5 bases between the two ends. For the CDR3, the DNA is TGTGCCAGCAGTGAGACCCCTGAAGCTTTCTTT. Protein sequence: CASSETPEAFF.

This rearrangement joins TRBV19 to TRBJ2-1, with 9 bases aligning to TRBD2. The CDR3 extends over 16 amino acids. J lost 7 bases, V lost 9 bases, and 16 bases had no gene match. The V gene's germline CDR1 is LNHDA and CDR2 SQIVND (reference sequence). The CDR3 DNA sequence: TGTGCCAGCGATATAGGACTAGCGAGGGATTATAATGAGCAGTTCTTC. Amino acids: CASDIGLARDYNEQFF.

This chain links TRBV4-3 with TRBJ1-5; 7 bases are a match to TRBD1. CDR1 is LGHNA, CDR2 YSLEER, per germline. The V segment lost 3 bases and the J segment 7 bases; nucleotides outside the gene matches: 9. This CDR3 region has 15 residues. Here the CDR3 reads CASSQEDREGQPQHF. CDR3 bases: TGCGCCAGCAGCCAGGAAGACAGGGAGGGCCAGCCCCAGCATTTT.

The chain joins TRBV20-1 to TRBJ1-1, with D possibly being TRBD1 (5 bases). This CDR3 is 14 amino acids long. Germline CDR1 DFQATT, CDR2 SNEGSKA (reference sequence). Trimming removed 5 bases from V and 1 base from J, with 14 bases in between. CDR3 sequence: CSAPDIGGNTEAFF. DNA for the CDR3: TGCAGTGCTCCCGACATCGGGGGGAACACTGAAGCTTTCTTT.

The CDR3 DNA follows: TGTGCCAGCAGTAACGGTAGCGGGAGGGCTTATTTGAACGAGCAGTACTTC. It translates to CASSNGSGRAYLNEQYF. The rearrangement links TRBV2 to TRBJ2-7; the match to TRBD2 covers 11 bases. Germline CDR1 SNHLY, CDR2 FYNNEI. CDR3 size: 17 residues. V shed 5 bases and J 5 bases; nucleotides not matched to a gene: 14.

This chain links TRBV4-1 with TRBJ2-3; 7 nucleotides align to TRBD2. The CDR3 contains 15 residues. The V gene's germline CDR1 is MGHRA and CDR2 YSYEKL. The V segment lost 0 bases and the J segment 0 bases; nucleotides outside the gene matches: 0. The CDR3 loop is CASSQERESTDTQYF. The CDR3 region has the DNA TGCGCCAGCAGCCAAGAGCGGGAGAGCACAGATACGCAGTATTTT.

The chain carries TRBV28 and TRBJ1-2; 7 bases agree with TRBD1. From germline, CDR1 is MDHEN and CDR2 SYDVKM. This CDR3 has 16 residues. J lost 4 bases, V lost 2 bases, and 10 bases had no gene match. The DNA of the CDR3 is TGTGCCAGCAGTTTAAGGGAACAGGGGTTGGGCTATGGCTACACCTTC. Protein: CASSLREQGLGYGYTF.

This clonotype was observed at least ten times. CDR3 DNA: TGTGCCAGCAGCCCCACAAGAGGAGCGATGAACACTGAAGCTTTCTTT. Amino acid sequence: CASSPTRGAMNTEAFF. The chain combines TRBV7-2 with TRBJ1-1, with D unclear. The germline V gene encodes CDR1 SGHTA and CDR2 FQGNSA. The CDR3 has 16 amino acids. Trimming removed 5 bases at V and 0 bases at J, with 16 bases between.

The chain joins TRBV20-1 to TRBJ2-7, with 12 bases identical to TRBD2. The CDR3 contains 16 residues. V lost 1 base to trimming and J lost 1 base; unmatched junction nucleotides: 5. The germline V gene has CDR1 DFQATT and CDR2 SNEGSKA (reference sequence). The CDR3 loop reads CSARGGGLAGSYEQYF. CDR3 nucleotides: TGCAGTGCTAGAGGGGGAGGACTAGCGGGATCCTACGAGCAGTACTTC.

This clonotype was found many times. The chain recombines TRBV15 with TRBJ2-5, with 10 bases lining up with TRBD1. Trimming at V came to 1 base and at J to 4 bases, leaving 9 bases not matched to a gene. The CDR3 has 17 residues. Looked up from germline, CDR1 is LNHNV and CDR2 is YYDKDF (reference sequence). The CDR3 is CATSRGQGALGVETQYF. The CDR3 DNA follows: TGTGCCACCAGCAGAGGACAGGGGGCCTTGGGGGTAGAGACCCAGTACTTC.

Only a few counts were recorded for this clonotype. The V and J genes are TRBV2 and TRBJ2-1; D call uncertain. Germline V CDR1 and CDR2: SNHLY, FYNNEI. The V end was cut by 6 bases, the J end by 2 bases, with 5 bases between. The CDR3 spans 12 residues. The CDR3 is CASRETYNEQFF. The CDR3 DNA reads as TGTGCCAGCAGGGAGACCTACAATGAGCAGTTCTTC.

This clonotype occurred many times. The chain has TRBV7-2 and TRBJ2-5; D not resolved. The CDR3 runs 17 residues. Germline CDR1 SGHTA, CDR2 FQGNSA. Trimming removed 2 bases at V and 1 base at J, with 17 bases between. The CDR3 here is CASSLQLRRRIQETQYF. The DNA of the CDR3 is TGTGCCAGCAGCTTACAACTTCGGCGACGAATCCAAGAGACCCAGTACTTC.

This clonotype was picked up a small number of times. The CDR3 spells CASSQAKGVGGGSDTQYF. CDR3 nucleotide sequence: TGCGCCAGCAGCCAAGCCAAGGGGGTCGGGGGGGGCTCAGATACGCAGTATTTT. The chain employs TRBV4-1 and TRBJ2-3; 8 bases map to TRBD2. The CDR3 totals 18 residues. From germline, CDR1 is MGHRA and CDR2 YSYEKL. V lost 1 base to trimming and J lost 4 bases; unmatched junction nucleotides: 13.

The chain joins TRBV29-1 to TRBJ1-1; no clear D gene. V lost 4 bases and J 1 base, leaving 7 bases between the germline ends. The CDR3 is made up of 12 amino acids. Germline CDR1 SQVTM, CDR2 ANQGSEA. The CDR3 DNA follows: TGCAGCGTTGTACTTGGGAACACTGAAGCTTTCTTT. It specifies CSVVLGNTEAFF.

The rearrangement links TRBV27 to TRBJ2-1; 9 bases agree with TRBD2. The CDR3 has 14 amino acids. Trimming cost V 2 bases and J 5 bases; bases outside gene matches: 1. Germline assignment: CDR1 MNHEY and CDR2 SMNVEV (reference sequence). Written as DNA, the CDR3 is TGTGCCAGCAGTTTAATAGCGGGGGACAATGAGCAGTTCTTC. Amino acids: CASSLIAGDNEQFF.

V and J are TRBV4-3 and TRBJ2-3; TRBD2 matches 12 bases. The J segment lost 6 bases and the V segment lost 0 bases, leaving 7 bases of the junction unmatched. Germline assignment: CDR1 LGHNA and CDR2 YSLEER. There are 17 residues in the CDR3. The CDR3, as DNA: TGCGCCAGCAGCCAAGATCTAGCGGGGGGGCCGGAGGATACGCAGTATTTT. It yields the protein CASSQDLAGGPEDTQYF.